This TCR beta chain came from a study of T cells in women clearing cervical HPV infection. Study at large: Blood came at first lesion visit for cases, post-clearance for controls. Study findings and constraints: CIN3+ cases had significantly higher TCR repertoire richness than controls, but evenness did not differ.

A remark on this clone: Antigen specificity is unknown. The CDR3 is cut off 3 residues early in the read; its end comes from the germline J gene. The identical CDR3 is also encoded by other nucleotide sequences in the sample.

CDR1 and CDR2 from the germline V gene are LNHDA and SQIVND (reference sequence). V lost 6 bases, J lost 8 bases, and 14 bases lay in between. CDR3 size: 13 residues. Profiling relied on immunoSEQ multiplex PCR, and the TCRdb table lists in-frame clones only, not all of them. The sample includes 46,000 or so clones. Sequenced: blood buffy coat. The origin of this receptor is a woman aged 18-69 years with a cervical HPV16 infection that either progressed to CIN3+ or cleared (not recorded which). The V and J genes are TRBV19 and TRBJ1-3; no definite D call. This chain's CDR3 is CASSPPLVDTIYF. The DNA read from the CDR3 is TGTGCCAGTAGCCCTCCGCTGGTAGACACC.